The T cell receptor beta chain described here comes from a study of blood T cell repertoires in COVID-19. Study in general: Donors in the United States, Italy and Spain gave samples during acute or convalescent COVID-19.

Original analysis: Amplification from reference gene primers served as the basis for estimated nucleated cell counts. Profiling relied on immunoSEQ multiplex PCR, and the TCRdb table lists in-frame clones only, not all of them. From that table come the V and J calls and clone size; the DNA was used to work out D and trimming. The table shows roughly 280,000 clones, with about 85% occurring only once. Trimming stripped 4 bases from V and 0 bases from J, with 9 bases between. The CDR3 contains 15 residues. Looked up from germline, CDR1 is LGHNT and CDR2 is FRNRAP. The sequence derives from a woman aged 45-60 years who had recovered from COVID-19. This chain links TRBV12-5 with TRBJ2-2, with a tentative D call TRBD1 (5 bases). Sequenced input: peripheral blood. CDR3 sequence: CASGSTVTNTGELFF. CDR3 in DNA: TGTGCTAGTGGTTCGACAGTCACGAACACCGGGGAGCTGTTTTTT.